What follows are 4 T cell receptor beta chains derived from one specimen sequenced in a study of T cells in localized non-small cell lung cancer. TCRdb's table, derived via immunoSEQ multiplex PCR, lists solely in-frame clones and lacks some. The data hold tens of thousands of clones, with 70% to 90% observed a single time. Source: PBMCs, taken before any cancer treatment. All receptors come from a man aged 40-75 years with stage II lung adenocarcinoma.

The gene calls are TRBV5-1 and TRBJ1-3; D is uncertain. The germline gives CDR1 SGHRS, CDR2 YFSETQ. The CDR3 runs 21 residues. Trimming removed 0 bases at V and 2 bases at J, with 27 bases between. The CDR3 coding sequence is TGCGCCAGCAGCTTGGACGGGCACGAGAAATTTGGGTTAGGAGCTGGAAACACCATATATTTT. Translated: CASSLDGHEKFGLGAGNTIYF.

The gene calls are TRBV5-1 and TRBJ2-2; D not resolved. Germline-derived CDR1 and CDR2 are SGHRS and YFSETQ. The V end was cut by 0 bases, the J end by 5 bases, with 8 bases between. The CDR3 has 14 residues. CDR3: CASSLVGGTGELFF. CDR3 DNA: TGCGCCAGCAGCTTGGTCGGTGGAACCGGGGAGCTGTTTTTT.

The chain links TRBV5-1 to TRBJ2-2, with D perhaps TRBD1 or TRBD2 (5 bases each). The CDR3 extends over 13 amino acids. V dropped 6 bases and J dropped 4 bases, with 10 bases sitting between them. Germline-derived CDR1 and CDR2 are SGHRS and YFSETQ. Here the CDR3 DNA reads TGCGCCAGCACTCTAGGGACCACCGGGGAGCTGTTTTTT. Residues: CASTLGTTGELFF.

The V call is TRBV5-6, the J call TRBJ2-7; D is possibly TRBD2 (6 bases). This CDR3 is built from 16 residues. The ends were cut back, 0 bases at V and 3 bases at J, with 16 bases in the middle. The germline V gene has CDR1 SGHDT and CDR2 YYEEEE. CDR3 nucleotides: TGTGCCAGCAGCTTGGGCGGATTTGCGGGGTTCTACGAGCAGTACTTC. It specifies CASSLGGFAGFYEQYF.